One sample yielded the 32 T cell receptor beta chains listed below, sequenced in a study of beta chain features in type 1 diabetes. Whole-study results and caveats: Across all four CD4+ subsets, people with type 1 diabetes showed modestly shorter TCRB CDR3s.

No antigen is known for these receptors. Of the isolated RNA, all was reverse transcribed, and so the sequenced material was expressed TCRB transcripts. Here immunoSEQ multiplex PCR was the method, and the copy in TCRdb shows in-frame clones only, minus some. The sample yields around 710,000 clones, 9.5% to 15% seen once. Sequencing was carried out using naive CD4+ T cells from blood. These receptors all stem from a man younger than 40 with type 1 diabetes.

V and J are TRBV9 and TRBJ2-3; perhaps TRBD2 as D (5 bases). CDR1 is SGDLS and CDR2 is YYNGEE in the germline V gene. The ends were cut back, 1 base at V and 2 bases at J, with 17 bases in the middle. There are 17 residues in the CDR3. The CDR3 spells CASSVTATSSYTDTQYF. The CDR3 DNA follows: TGTGCCAGCAGCGTAACGGCAACATCTAGCTACACAGATACGCAGTATTTT.

The chain links TRBV29-1 to TRBJ2-3; 9 bases agree with TRBD1. The CDR3 consists of 15 residues. The germline V gene has CDR1 SQVTM and CDR2 ANQGSEA. V trimming: 7 bases; J trimming: 2 bases; junction bases outside the gene matches: 10. CDR3 coding DNA: TGCAGCGACCGAACAGGGGGCCTATCCACAGATACGCAGTATTTT. This sequence encodes CSDRTGGLSTDTQYF.

V is TRBV4-3 and J is TRBJ2-1, with D unclear. The V gene lost 0 bases and the J gene lost 3 bases, with 9 bases spanning the gap. In germline, CDR1 is LGHNA, CDR2 YSLEER. This CDR3 spans 15 amino acids. The CDR3 region has the DNA TGCGCCAGCAGCCAAGACCAGTCTAGCTACAATGAGCAGTTCTTC. This gives the protein CASSQDQSSYNEQFF.

This rearrangement joins TRBV9 to TRBJ2-7; the D is unclear. The CDR3 sequence is 14 residues long. V dropped 4 bases and J dropped 6 bases, with 17 bases sitting between them. Germline lookup yields CDR1 SGDLS and CDR2 YYNGEE. The CDR3 loop is CASSHLEGGSEQYF. Here the CDR3 DNA reads TGTGCCAGCAGCCACTTAGAAGGTGGAAGCGAGCAGTACTTC.

V gene TRBV7-9 combines with J gene TRBJ2-1; TRBD2 matches at 14 bases. Trimming removed 4 bases from V and 6 bases from J; junction bases left unmatched: 5. The CDR3 runs to 16 residues. Germline values: CDR1 SEHNR, CDR2 FQNEAQ (reference sequence). The CDR3 DNA reads TGTGCCAGCAGCTCCCGGACTAGCGGGGGGTTCAATGAGCAGTTCTTC. Translated: CASSSRTSGGFNEQFF.

The rearrangement uses TRBV11-3 and TRBJ2-5, with a tentative D call TRBD2 (6 bases). Trimming took off 0 bases at V and 2 bases at J, with 16 bases between the two ends. The CDR3 runs 17 residues. The V gene's germline CDR1 is SGHNT and CDR2 YENEEA. The CDR3 nucleotides are TGTGCCAGCAGCTTAGAGCCCCGGAGGGTCGGGCAAGAGACCCAGTACTTC. Translation: CASSLEPRRVGQETQYF.

The genes are TRBV7-9 and TRBJ1-1; D unclear. There are 11 residues in the CDR3. Germline lookup yields CDR1 SEHNR and CDR2 FQNEAQ (reference sequence). The V end was cut by 0 bases, the J end by 6 bases, with 2 bases between. The DNA for the CDR3 is TGTGCCAGCAGCTTAGCAGCTGAAGCTTTCTTT. Translating it yields CASSLAAEAFF.

This clone turned up a few times. The rearrangement links TRBV4-1 to TRBJ1-2, with TRBD1 identical over 8 bases. The CDR3 loop spans 15 amino acids. V was clipped by 2 bases and J by 7 bases; unmatched bases: 9. Germline assignment: CDR1 MGHRA and CDR2 YSYEKL. The CDR3 loop reads CASSQPTGARGGYTF. The CDR3, as DNA: TGCGCCAGCAGCCAACCGACAGGGGCGCGAGGTGGCTACACCTTC.

The J gene is TRBJ1-1, the V gene TRBV11-2; no definite D call. V was trimmed by 0 bases and J by 4 bases, leaving 9 bases between them. The germline V gene encodes CDR1 SGHAT and CDR2 FQNNGV. The CDR3 has 14 residues. This chain's CDR3 is CASSLDYIGTEAFF. CDR3 in DNA: TGTGCCAGCAGCTTAGATTACATCGGCACTGAAGCTTTCTTT.

This clone turned up a few times. V is TRBV7-9 and J is TRBJ2-7, with D perhaps TRBD1 (5 bases). This CDR3 comprises 14 residues. Germline V gives CDR1 SEHNR, CDR2 FQNEAQ (reference sequence). Trimming shortened V by 2 bases and J by 3 bases, and 11 bases separated the two germline ends. The CDR3 spells CASSLSGSGYEQYF. CDR3 nucleotides: TGTGCCAGCAGCTTATCAGGGTCCGGCTACGAGCAGTACTTC.

In this sample, this clone turned up a few times. V is TRBV4-3 and J is TRBJ1-2; D unclear. Germline CDR1 is LGHNA and CDR2 is YSLEER. The CDR3 contains 13 residues. V shed 0 bases and J shed 4 bases, with 6 bases lying between them. The CDR3 loop is CASSQDGTYGYTF. CDR3 nucleotide sequence: TGCGCCAGCAGCCAAGACGGAACCTATGGCTACACCTTC.

This clone was found a few times. This chain uses TRBV2 with TRBJ1-1; 7 bases are a match to TRBD1. This CDR3 is 16 amino acids long. Germline assignment: CDR1 SNHLY and CDR2 FYNNEI. Trimming at V came to 5 bases and at J to 5 bases, leaving 14 bases not matched to a gene. This chain's CDR3 is CASSIQGRRSSTEAFF. In DNA, the CDR3 is TGTGCCAGCAGTATACAGGGGCGGAGAAGTAGTACTGAAGCTTTCTTT.

The chain links TRBV4-2 to TRBJ1-5, with D possibly being TRBD1 (6 bases). CDR3 length: 14 amino acids. Germline V gives CDR1 LGHNA, CDR2 YNFKEQ. V lost 5 bases and J lost 5, with 13 bases in between. CDR3 residues: CASSEQGRDQPQHF. The CDR3 DNA reads TGTGCCAGCAGCGAACAGGGTCGGGATCAGCCCCAGCATTTT.

This clone was counted between two and nine times. The gene calls are TRBV5-1 and TRBJ2-3, with 13 bases fitting TRBD2. There are 18 residues in the CDR3. Looked up from germline, CDR1 is SGHRS and CDR2 is YFSETQ. Germline trimming cut 4 bases from V and 6 bases from J; bases unmatched to any gene: 14. The CDR3 nucleotides are TGCGCCAGCAGCATACGGACTAGCGGGGGCTTTCCCCAGGATACGCAGTATTTT. Translation gives CASSIRTSGGFPQDTQYF.

This clone has just a few counts. The J gene is TRBJ1-2, the V gene TRBV6-5, with D unclear. The germline V gene encodes CDR1 MNHEY and CDR2 SVGAGI. The CDR3 has 13 residues. V was pared by 6 bases and J by 0 bases, with 8 bases between. CDR3 amino acids: CASRSTANYGYTF. For the CDR3, the DNA is TGTGCCAGCAGATCCACAGCTAACTATGGCTACACCTTC.

This clone was recorded a few times. This chain's CDR3 is CASSFGGQHNQPQHF. The CDR3 nucleotides read TGTGCCAGCAGCTTCGGGGGGCAGCATAATCAGCCCCAGCATTTT. This chain links TRBV7-2 with TRBJ1-5, with D maybe TRBD1 (6 bases). Trimming cost V 3 bases and J 4 bases, with 13 bases left between them. Per the germline V gene, CDR1 is SGHTA and CDR2 is FQGNSA. The CDR3 loop spans 15 amino acids.

This clone was observed a few times. V usage is TRBV7-8 and J usage is TRBJ2-6; D might be TRBD1 or TRBD2, each matching 6 bases. This CDR3 is 16 amino acids long. The germline V gene encodes CDR1 SGHVS and CDR2 FQNEAQ. V gave up 5 bases and J gave up 3 bases, with 14 bases separating them. CDR3 protein: CASSPPGGGGANVLTF. CDR3 DNA: TGTGCCAGCAGCCCCCCCGGGGGCGGTGGGGCCAACGTCCTGACTTTC.

The chain couples TRBV25-1 to TRBJ2-1; D is possibly TRBD1 (6 bases). V lost 3 bases, J lost 7 bases, and 22 bases lay in between. Germline V lookup: CDR1 MGHDK, CDR2 SYGVNS. The CDR3 totals 17 residues. CDR3 bases: TGTGCCAGCAGTGACCCTCAGGGCAGGGGAGTTGCAAATGAGCAGTTCTTC. Translating it yields CASSDPQGRGVANEQFF.

J is TRBJ2-1 and V is TRBV27; 10 bases fit TRBD2. Germline V gene data show CDR1 as MNHEY and CDR2 as SMNVEV (reference sequence). V lost 3 bases, J lost 7 bases, and 15 bases stayed unmatched. This CDR3 is 18 amino acids long. The chain's CDR3 is CASSLVALGAGGRNEQFF. The CDR3 nucleotides are TGTGCCAGCAGTTTGGTCGCTCTGGGAGCGGGGGGGAGAAATGAGCAGTTCTTC.

The table lists this clone with a few counts. The genes are TRBV30 and TRBJ1-3; D remains unclear. Germline CDR1 is GTSNPN and CDR2 is SVGIG (reference sequence). V lost 2 bases and J 0 bases, leaving 11 bases between the germline ends. This CDR3 has 15 residues. The CDR3 DNA follows: TGTGCCTGGAGTCCTAAGTCCGCCTCTGGAAACACCATATATTTT. Translation gives CAWSPKSASGNTIYF.

J is TRBJ1-4 and V is TRBV9, with 7 bases fitting TRBD1. The V gene end was trimmed by 5 bases and the J gene end by 2 bases; junction bases not matched to a gene: 3. Germline CDR1 reads SGDLS; CDR2 reads YYNGEE. This CDR3 is 14 amino acids long. CDR3 DNA: TGTGCCAGCAGTGAGGGACAGACTAATGAAAAACTGTTTTTT. Protein: CASSEGQTNEKLFF.

This chain uses TRBV6-6 with TRBJ1-4; the match to TRBD1 covers 7 bases. Germline CDR1 MNHNY, CDR2 SVGAGI (reference sequence). V lost 6 bases, J lost 8 bases, and 9 bases stayed unmatched. The CDR3 totals 14 residues. This chain's CDR3 is CASSDPTGSEKLFF. Written as DNA, the CDR3 is TGTGCCAGCAGCGACCCGACAGGGTCGGAAAAACTGTTTTTT.

This clone has just a few counts. The chain combines TRBV6-6 with TRBJ1-2; 9 bases fit TRBD1. CDR1 and CDR2 from the germline V gene are MNHNY and SVGAGI (reference sequence). The J segment lost 3 bases and the V segment lost 5 bases, leaving 7 bases of the junction unmatched. The CDR3 contains 15 residues. In DNA form, the CDR3 reads TGTGCCAGCAGTCTAACAGGGGGCCTAGACTATGGCTACACCTTC. Translated, it gives CASSLTGGLDYGYTF.

This clone was seen more than once but under ten times. V and J are TRBV10-3 and TRBJ2-1; no definite D call. Germline V gene lookup returns CDR1 ENHRY and CDR2 SYGVKD. The CDR3 has 15 residues. Trimming left V 4 bases short and J 7 bases short, with 17 bases between. CDR3 in amino acids: CAISVDLGGMNEQFF. CDR3 nucleotides: TGTGCCATCAGTGTTGACCTTGGCGGTATGAATGAGCAGTTCTTC.

This chain links TRBV28 with TRBJ2-1; D may be TRBD1 (5 bases). Germline values: CDR1 MDHEN, CDR2 SYDVKM. V was pared by 4 bases and J by 3 bases, with 10 bases between. CDR3 length: 14 residues. CDR3 in DNA: TGTGCCAGCAGTTCTGGGGCAGGCTACAATGAGCAGTTCTTC. This encodes CASSSGAGYNEQFF.

This sequence joins TRBV10-3 and TRBJ1-2; D remains unclear. CDR1 and CDR2 (germline): ENHRY, SYGVKD. Trimming stripped 11 bases from V and 4 bases from J, with 14 bases between. CDR3 length: 12 residues. Here the CDR3 reads CAAAPEFYGYTF. In nucleotides, the CDR3 is TGTGCCGCCGCACCGGAATTCTATGGCTACACCTTC.

This clone was detected only a few times. V gene TRBV7-6 combines with J gene TRBJ1-5; 7 bases agree with TRBD1. The ends lost 2 bases at V and 5 bases at J; junction bases unmatched: 6. Germline lookup yields CDR1 SGHVS and CDR2 FNYEAQ. There are 15 residues in the CDR3. CDR3 DNA: TGTGCCAGCAGCTTAAGTGGGACAGAATATCAGCCCCAGCATTTT. Translating it yields CASSLSGTEYQPQHF. The complete variable domain, with remaining parts taken from reference TRBV7-6 and TRBJ1-5, reads GAGVSQSPRYKVTKRGQDVALRCDPISGHVSLYWYRQALGQGPEFLTYFNYEAQQDKSGLPNDRFSAERPEGSISTLTIQRTEQRDSAMYRCASSLSGTEYQPQHFGDGTRLSIL.

This clone came up a few times. The chain combines TRBV11-1 with TRBJ2-5, with D perhaps matching TRBD2 (6 bases). Trimming stripped 5 bases from V and 3 bases from J, with 19 bases between. Germline V gene data show CDR1 as SGHAT and CDR2 as FQDESV (reference sequence). There are 16 residues in the CDR3. The DNA of the CDR3 is TGTGCCAGCAGCCTCATCCCGGGACGGACTAAAGAGACCCAGTACTTC. Its translation: CASSLIPGRTKETQYF.

This clone showed up many times. This chain uses TRBV30 with TRBJ2-7, with a weak D call TRBD1 (5 bases). This CDR3 is 14 amino acids long. Trimming took 1 base from V and 3 from J, leaving 13 bases between them. Germline loops: CDR1 GTSNPN, CDR2 SVGIG (reference sequence). CDR3: CAWSAGDSRYEQYF. CDR3 nucleotides: TGTGCCTGGAGTGCCGGCGACAGCCGCTACGAGCAGTACTTC.

This clone was recorded a few times. This chain links TRBV23-1 with TRBJ1-5; D perhaps matches TRBD1 (6 bases). TRBV23-1 is classed as an ORF, of uncertain function. The V end was cut by 2 bases, the J end by 7 bases, with 15 bases between. This CDR3 contains 15 residues. The CDR3 DNA is TGCGCCAGCAGTCAACTTACAGGGTTCGGACAGCCCCAGCATTTT. Translation gives CASSQLTGFGQPQHF.

This clone was counted between two and nine times. This chain joins TRBV18 and TRBJ2-2; TRBD2 aligns across 12 bases. J was trimmed by 0 bases and V by 5 bases; bases with no gene match: 7. Germline V gene data show CDR1 as KGHSH and CDR2 as LQKENI. The CDR3 contains 18 residues. As DNA, the CDR3 is TGTGCCAGCTCATCTTCGACTAGCGGGGGACCGAACACCGGGGAGCTGTTTTTT. It is translated as CASSSSTSGGPNTGELFF. Using reference TRBV18 and TRBJ2-2 for the parts outside the CDR3, the full variable domain is NAGVMQNPRHLVRRRGQEARLRCSPMKGHSHVYWYRQLPEEGLKFMVYLQKENIIDESGMPKERFSAEFPKEGPSILRIQQVVRGDSAAYFCASSSSTSGGPNTGELFFGEGSRLTVL.

This chain links TRBV11-2 with TRBJ2-5; 8 positions match TRBD2. V lost 5 bases and J lost 4; bases outside the gene matches: 6. Germline CDR1 SGHAT, CDR2 FQNNGV. This CDR3 contains 14 residues. The CDR3 region has the DNA TGTGCCAGCAGCCTCGGACTAGCCGGAGAGACCCAGTACTTC. Translated, it gives CASSLGLAGETQYF. Full variable domain (outside the CDR3, taken from reference TRBV11-2 and TRBJ2-5): EAGVAQSPRYKIIEKRQSVAFWCNPISGHATLYWYQQILGQGPKLLIQFQNNGVVDDSQLPKDRFSAERLKGVDSTLKIQPAKLEDSAVYLCASSLGLAGETQYFGPGTRLLVL.